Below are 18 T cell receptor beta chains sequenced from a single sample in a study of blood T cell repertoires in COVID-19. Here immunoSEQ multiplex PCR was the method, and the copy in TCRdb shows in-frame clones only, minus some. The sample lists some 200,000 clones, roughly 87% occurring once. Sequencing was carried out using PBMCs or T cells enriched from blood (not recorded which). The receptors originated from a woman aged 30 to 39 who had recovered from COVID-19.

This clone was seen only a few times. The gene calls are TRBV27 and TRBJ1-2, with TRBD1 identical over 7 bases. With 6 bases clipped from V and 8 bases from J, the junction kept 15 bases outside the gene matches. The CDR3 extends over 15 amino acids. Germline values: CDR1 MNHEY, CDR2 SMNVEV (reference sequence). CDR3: CASSRGTELPWGYTF. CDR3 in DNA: TGTGCCAGCAGCCGTGGGACAGAACTTCCATGGGGCTACACCTTC.

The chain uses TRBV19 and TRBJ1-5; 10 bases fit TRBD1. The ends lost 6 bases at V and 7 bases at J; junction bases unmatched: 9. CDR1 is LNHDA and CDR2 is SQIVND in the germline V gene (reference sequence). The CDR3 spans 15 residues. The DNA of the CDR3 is TGTGCCAGTAGGCCGGGGGGACAGGGGTACCAGCCCCAGCATTTT. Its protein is CASRPGGQGYQPQHF.

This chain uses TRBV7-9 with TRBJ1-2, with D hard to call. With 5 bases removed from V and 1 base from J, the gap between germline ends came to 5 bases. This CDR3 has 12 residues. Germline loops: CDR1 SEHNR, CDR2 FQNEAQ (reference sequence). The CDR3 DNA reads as TGTGCCAGCAGCCCAGATAACTATGGCTACACCTTC. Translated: CASSPDNYGYTF.

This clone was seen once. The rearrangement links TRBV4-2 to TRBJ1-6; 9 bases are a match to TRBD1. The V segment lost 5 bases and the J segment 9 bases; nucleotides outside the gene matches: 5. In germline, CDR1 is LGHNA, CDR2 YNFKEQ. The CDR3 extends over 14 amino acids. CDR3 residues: CASSGGQGSSPLHF. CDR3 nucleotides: TGTGCCAGCAGCGGGGGACAGGGCTCTTCACCCCTCCACTTT.

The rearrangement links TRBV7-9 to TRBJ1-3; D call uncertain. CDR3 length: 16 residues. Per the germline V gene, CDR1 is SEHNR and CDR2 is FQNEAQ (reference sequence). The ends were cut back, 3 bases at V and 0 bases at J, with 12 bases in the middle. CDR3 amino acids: CASSFDSRVSGNTIYF. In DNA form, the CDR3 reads TGTGCCAGCAGCTTCGATAGTAGAGTCTCTGGAAACACCATATATTTT.

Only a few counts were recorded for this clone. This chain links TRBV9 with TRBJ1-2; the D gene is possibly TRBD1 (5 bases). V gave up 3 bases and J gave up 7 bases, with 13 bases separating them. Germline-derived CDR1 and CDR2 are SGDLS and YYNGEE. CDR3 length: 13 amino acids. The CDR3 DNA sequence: TGTGCCAGCAGCGCCCCCCTGGGGGGTGGCTACACCTTC. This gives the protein CASSAPLGGGYTF.

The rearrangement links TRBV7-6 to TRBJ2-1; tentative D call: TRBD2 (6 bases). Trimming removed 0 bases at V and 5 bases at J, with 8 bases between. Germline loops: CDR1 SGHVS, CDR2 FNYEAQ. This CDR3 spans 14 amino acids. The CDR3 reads CASSLAGGHNEQFF. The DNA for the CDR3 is TGTGCCAGCAGCTTAGCGGGAGGTCACAATGAGCAGTTCTTC.

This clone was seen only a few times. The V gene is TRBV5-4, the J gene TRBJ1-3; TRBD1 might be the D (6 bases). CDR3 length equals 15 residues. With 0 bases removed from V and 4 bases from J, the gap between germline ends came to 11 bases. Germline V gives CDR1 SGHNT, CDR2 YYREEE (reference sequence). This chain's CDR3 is CASSLDQGRGNTIYF. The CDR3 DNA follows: TGTGCCAGCAGCTTGGACCAGGGGCGAGGAAACACCATATATTTT.

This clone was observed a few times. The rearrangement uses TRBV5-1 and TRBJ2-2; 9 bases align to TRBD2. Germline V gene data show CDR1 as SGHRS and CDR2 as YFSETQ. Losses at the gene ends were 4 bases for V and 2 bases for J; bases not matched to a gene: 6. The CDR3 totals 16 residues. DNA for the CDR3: TGCGCCAGCAGCCTCACGCGGGAGGGAAACACCGGGGAGCTGTTTTTT. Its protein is CASSLTREGNTGELFF.

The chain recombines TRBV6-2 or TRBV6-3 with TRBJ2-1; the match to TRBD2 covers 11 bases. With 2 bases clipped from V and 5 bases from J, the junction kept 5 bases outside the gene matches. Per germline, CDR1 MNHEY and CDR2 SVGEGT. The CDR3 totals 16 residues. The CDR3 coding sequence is TGTGCCAGCAGTTACCCGGGACTAGCGGTCGACAATGAGCAGTTCTTC. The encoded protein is CASSYPGLAVDNEQFF.

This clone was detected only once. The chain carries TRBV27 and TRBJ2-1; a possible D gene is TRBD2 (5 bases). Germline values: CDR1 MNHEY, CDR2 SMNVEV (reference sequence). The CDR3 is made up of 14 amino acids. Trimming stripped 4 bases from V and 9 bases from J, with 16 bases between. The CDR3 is CASSSRPFAGEQFF. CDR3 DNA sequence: TGTGCCAGCAGTTCCCGGCCCTTCGCGGGTGAGCAGTTCTTC.

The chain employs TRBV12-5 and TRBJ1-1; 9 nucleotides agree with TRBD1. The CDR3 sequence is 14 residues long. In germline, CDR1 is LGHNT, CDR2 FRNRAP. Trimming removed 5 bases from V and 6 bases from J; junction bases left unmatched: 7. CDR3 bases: TGTGCTAGTGGTGTGGGACAGGGTGAGCCTGAAGCTTTCTTT. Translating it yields CASGVGQGEPEAFF.

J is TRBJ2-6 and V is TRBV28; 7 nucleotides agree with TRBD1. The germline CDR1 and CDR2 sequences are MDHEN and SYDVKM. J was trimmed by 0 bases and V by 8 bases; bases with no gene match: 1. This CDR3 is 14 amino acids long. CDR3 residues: CASYRGSGANVLTF. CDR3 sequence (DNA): TGTGCCAGCTACAGGGGCTCTGGGGCCAACGTCCTGACTTTC.

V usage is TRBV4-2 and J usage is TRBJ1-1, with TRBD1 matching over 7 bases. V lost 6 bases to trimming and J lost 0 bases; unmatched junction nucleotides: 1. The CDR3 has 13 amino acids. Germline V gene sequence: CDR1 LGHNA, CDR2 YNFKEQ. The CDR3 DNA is TGTGCCAGCAGGACAGGGTTGAACACTGAAGCTTTCTTT. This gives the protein CASRTGLNTEAFF.

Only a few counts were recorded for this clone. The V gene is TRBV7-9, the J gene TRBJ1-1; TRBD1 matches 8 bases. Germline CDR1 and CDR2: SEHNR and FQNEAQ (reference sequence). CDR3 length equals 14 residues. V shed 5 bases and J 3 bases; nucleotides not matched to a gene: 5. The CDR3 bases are TGTGCCAGCAGCCCCGGACAGGGTTACACTGAAGCTTTCTTT. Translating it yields CASSPGQGYTEAFF.

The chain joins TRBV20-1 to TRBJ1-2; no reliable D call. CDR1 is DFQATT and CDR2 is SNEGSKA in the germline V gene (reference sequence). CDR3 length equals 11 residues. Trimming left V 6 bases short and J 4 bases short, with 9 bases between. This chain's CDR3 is CSARNSYGYTF. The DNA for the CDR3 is TGCAGTGCCAGGAACAGCTATGGCTACACCTTC.

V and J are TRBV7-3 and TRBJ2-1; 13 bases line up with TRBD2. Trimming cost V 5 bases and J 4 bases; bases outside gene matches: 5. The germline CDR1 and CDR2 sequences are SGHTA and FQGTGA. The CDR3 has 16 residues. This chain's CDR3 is CASSRTSGSTYNEQFF. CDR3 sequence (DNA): TGTGCCAGCAGCCGGACTAGCGGGAGTACGTACAATGAGCAGTTCTTC.

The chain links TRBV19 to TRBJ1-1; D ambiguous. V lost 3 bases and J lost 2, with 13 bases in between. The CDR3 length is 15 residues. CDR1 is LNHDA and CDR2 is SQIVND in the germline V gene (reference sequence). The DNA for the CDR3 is TGTGCCAGTAGTATTGCGTCGAGCGGTAACACTGAAGCTTTCTTT. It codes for CASSIASSGNTEAFF.